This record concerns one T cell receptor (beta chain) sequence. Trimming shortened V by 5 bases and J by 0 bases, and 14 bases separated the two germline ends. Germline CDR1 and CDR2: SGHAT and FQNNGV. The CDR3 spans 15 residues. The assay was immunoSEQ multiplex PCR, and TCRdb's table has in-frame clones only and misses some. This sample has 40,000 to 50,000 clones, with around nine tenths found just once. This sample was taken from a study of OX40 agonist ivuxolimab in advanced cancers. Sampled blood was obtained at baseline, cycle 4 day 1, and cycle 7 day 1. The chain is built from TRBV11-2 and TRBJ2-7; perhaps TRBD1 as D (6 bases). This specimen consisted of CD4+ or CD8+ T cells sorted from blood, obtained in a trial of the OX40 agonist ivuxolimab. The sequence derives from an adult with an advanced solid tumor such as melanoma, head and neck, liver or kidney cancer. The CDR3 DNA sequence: TGTGCCAGCAGCGCCCCAGCGACAGGCTCCTACGAGCAGTACTTC. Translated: CASSAPATGSYEQYF.